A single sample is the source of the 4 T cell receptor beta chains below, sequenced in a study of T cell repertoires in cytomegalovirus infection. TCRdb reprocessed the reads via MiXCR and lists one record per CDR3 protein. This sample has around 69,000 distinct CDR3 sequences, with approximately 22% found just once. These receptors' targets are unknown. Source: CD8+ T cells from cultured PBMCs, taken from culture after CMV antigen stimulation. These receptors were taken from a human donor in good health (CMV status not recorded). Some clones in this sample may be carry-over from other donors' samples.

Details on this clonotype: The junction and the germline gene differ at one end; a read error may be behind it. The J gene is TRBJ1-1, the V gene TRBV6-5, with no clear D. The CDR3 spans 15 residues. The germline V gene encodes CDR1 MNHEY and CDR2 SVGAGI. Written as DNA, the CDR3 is TGTGCCCGCAGTCCCGGGCTATACATGAACACTGAAGCTTTCTTT. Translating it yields CARSPGLYMNTEAFF.

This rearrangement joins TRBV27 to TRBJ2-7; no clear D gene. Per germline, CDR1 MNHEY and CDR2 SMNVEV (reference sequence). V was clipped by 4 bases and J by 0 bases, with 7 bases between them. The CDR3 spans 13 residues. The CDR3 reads CASSSSPSYEQYF. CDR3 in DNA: TGTGCCAGCAGTTCCTCTCCCTCCTACGAGCAGTACTTC.

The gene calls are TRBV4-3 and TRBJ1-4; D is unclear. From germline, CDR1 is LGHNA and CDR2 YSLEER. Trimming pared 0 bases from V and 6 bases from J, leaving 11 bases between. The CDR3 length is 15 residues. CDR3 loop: CASSQDQEVYEKLFF. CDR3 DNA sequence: TGCGCCAGCAGCCAAGACCAGGAAGTTTATGAAAAACTGTTTTTT.

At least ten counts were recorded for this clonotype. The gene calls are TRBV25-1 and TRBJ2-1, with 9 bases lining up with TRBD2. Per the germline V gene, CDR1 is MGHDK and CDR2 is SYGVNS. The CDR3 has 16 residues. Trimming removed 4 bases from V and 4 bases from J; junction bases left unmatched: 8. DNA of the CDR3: TGTGCCAGCAGTGTCAATAGCGGGGGCCTATACAATGAGCAGTTCTTC. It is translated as CASSVNSGGLYNEQFF.